This TCR beta chain came from a study of CD8 T cells in ankylosing spondylitis. General study results and limits: Ankylosing spondylitis blood appeared to carry a characteristic TCR beta motif of roughly 8 highly homologous variants. Reportedly, significant enrichment of disease-linked clones occurred in matched ankylosing spondylitis synovial fluid.

MiXCR, applied by TCRdb to the 5' RACE reads, yields one record per CDR3 protein. The sample records 210,000 or so distinct CDR3 sequences, roughly 24% being singletons. The germline CDR1 and CDR2 sequences are SQVTM and ANQGSEA. The CDR3 extends over 16 amino acids. V was pared by 6 bases and J by 2 bases, with 22 bases between. Comment on this clonotype: Antigen: not known.

This chain joins TRBV29-1 and TRBJ1-1; weak D call: TRBD1 (5 bases). Sample: blood, either unsorted or a sorted T cell fraction (not recorded which). The sequence was obtained from a male donor with ankylosing spondylitis or in good health (not recorded which). The chain's CDR3 is CSVPGIPDSTNTEAFF. The CDR3 coding sequence is TGCAGCGTCCCGGGTATCCCTGACAGTACAAACACTGAAGCTTTCTTT.